This paragraph reports one TCR beta chain. Antigen unknown. TCRdb re-analysed the RACE reads in MiXCR, keeping a single row per CDR3 protein. Of approximately 110,000 distinct CDR3 sequences in the sample, roughly a tenth were seen once. The data derive from a study of human T cells and chemical hapten exposure. Study observations and caveats: Alopecia in the donors means their immune response may deviate from healthy people's. Among TCRs, those above 1 in 1000 frequency were unaffected by DPC sensitization. Expanded TCRs made up significantly more big CDR3 similarity clusters than controls did.

The time point was: patch test 2, 6 weeks after DPC sensitization. Sample treatment: therapeutic diphenylcyclopropenone sensitization with weekly scalp DPC. Every donor had alopecia and was 18 to 70 years old; all were suitable for DPC. This CDR3 spans 16 amino acids. Trimming cost V 6 bases and J 5 bases, with 20 bases left between them. Looked up from germline, CDR1 is LNHNV and CDR2 is YYDKDF (reference sequence). The V gene is TRBV15, the J gene TRBJ2-1, with TRBD2 as a possible D gene (6 bases). The clonotype was recovered from a woman aged 40-49 years with alopecia areata. Some clones in this sample may be carry-over from other donors' samples. The sample in question was whole blood, obtained in connection with sensitization to the hapten diphenylcyclopropenone (DPC). CDR3 sequence reads: CATRSPLGGPNNEQFF. The CDR3 DNA reads TGTGCCACCAGAAGTCCCCTCGGGGGACCAAACAATGAGCAGTTCTTC. Based on the CDR3 plus reference TRBV15 and TRBJ2-1, the full variable domain is DAMVIQNPRYQVTQFGKPVTLSCSQTLNHNVMYWYQQKSSQAPKLLFHYYDKDFNNEADTPDNFQSRRPNTSFCFLDIRSPGLGDTAMYLCATRSPLGGPNNEQFFGPGTRLTVL.